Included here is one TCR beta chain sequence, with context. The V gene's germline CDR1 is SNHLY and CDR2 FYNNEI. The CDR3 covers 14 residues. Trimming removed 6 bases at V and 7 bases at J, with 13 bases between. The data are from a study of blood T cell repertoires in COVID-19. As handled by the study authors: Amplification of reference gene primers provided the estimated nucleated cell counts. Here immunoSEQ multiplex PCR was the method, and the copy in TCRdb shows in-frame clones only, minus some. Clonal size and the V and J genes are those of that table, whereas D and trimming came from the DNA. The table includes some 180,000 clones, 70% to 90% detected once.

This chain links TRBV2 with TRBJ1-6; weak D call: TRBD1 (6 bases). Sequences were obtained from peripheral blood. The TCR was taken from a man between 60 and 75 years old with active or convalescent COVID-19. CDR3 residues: CASRSQGSNSPLHF. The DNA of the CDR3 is TGTGCCAGCAGGTCACAGGGAAGCAATTCACCCCTCCACTTT.